This passage covers 10 T cell receptor beta chains from one sample sequenced in a study of blood T cell repertoires in COVID-19 (dated by TCRdb to about 2020). The library was prepared using the immunoSEQ multiplex PCR assay. TCRdb obtained this table from immuneACCESS and retained in-frame rearrangements with V and J assigned. These tables miss some clones; where compared with another copy, unresolved V genes account for less than half of the shortfall, and the remainder is unexplained. The sample table lists 90,000 to 120,000 clones, almost 85% of them with a count of one. The ten largest clones add up to about 4% of the sample. What was sequenced was peripheral blood. The receptor set was obtained from a human donor in a cohort sampled during active COVID-19.

In its sample, this clone was seen a few times. The rearrangement links TRBV2 to TRBJ1-5, with 10 bases that match TRBD1. The trim removed 8 bases at V and 2 bases at J, leaving 0 bases unmatched. The CDR3 loop spans 13 amino acids. CDR1 is SNHLY, CDR2 FYNNEI, per germline. CDR3 residues: CASGTGGNQPQHF. The DNA of the CDR3 is TGTGCCAGCGGGACAGGGGGCAATCAGCCCCAGCATTTT. Together with reference TRBV2 and TRBJ1-5, the CDR3 gives the full variable domain: EPEVTQTPSHQVTQMGQEVILRCVPISNHLYFYWYRQILGQKVEFLVSFYNNEISEKSEIFDDQFSVERPDGSNFTLKIRSTKLEDSAMYFCASGTGGNQPQHFGDGTRLSIL.

The gene calls are TRBV10-3 and TRBJ2-7, with 10 positions matching TRBD1. The CDR3 is 19 amino acids. Looked up from germline, CDR1 is ENHRY and CDR2 is SYGVKD. V lost 2 bases to trimming and J lost 3 bases; unmatched junction nucleotides: 16. The CDR3 reads CAISETTLQTGGKVYEQYF. The DNA for the CDR3 is TGTGCCATCAGTGAGACGACACTTCAGACAGGGGGCAAAGTCTACGAGCAGTACTTC.

The chain is built from TRBV2 and TRBJ2-1, with TRBD2 matching over 7 bases. V lost 3 bases to trimming and J lost 9 bases; unmatched junction nucleotides: 5. This CDR3 contains 13 residues. The germline V gene encodes CDR1 SNHLY and CDR2 FYNNEI. Written as DNA, the CDR3 is TGTGCCAGCAGTGAGGGAGGGAAAGTTGAGCAGTTCTTC. It codes for CASSEGGKVEQFF. Combining the CDR3 with reference TRBV2 and TRBJ2-1 gives the whole variable domain EPEVTQTPSHQVTQMGQEVILRCVPISNHLYFYWYRQILGQKVEFLVSFYNNEISEKSEIFDDQFSVERPDGSNFTLKIRSTKLEDSAMYFCASSEGGKVEQFFGPGTRLTVL.

This clone occurred a few times. The chain uses TRBV5-5 and TRBJ2-1; a weak D match, TRBD1 (8 bases). Germline CDR1 is SGHKS and CDR2 is YYEKEE (reference sequence). V lost 3 bases, J lost 7 bases, and 14 bases lay in between. This CDR3 has 14 amino acids. DNA for the CDR3: TGTGCCAGCAGCTCACAGGGGGGGACAAATGAGCAGTTCTTC. Translating gives CASSSQGGTNEQFF.

The table lists this clone with a count of one. The chain carries TRBV28 and TRBJ1-2; D is uncertain. Trimming stripped 8 bases from V and 5 bases from J, with 18 bases between. The length of the CDR3 is 14 residues. Germline V gene data show CDR1 as MDHEN and CDR2 as SYDVKM. As DNA, the CDR3 is TGTGCCAGCCATTTAAGCGGTCTATCTTATGGCTACACCTTC. Its translation: CASHLSGLSYGYTF.

This clone showed up just once. This chain uses TRBV7-2 with TRBJ2-1; maybe TRBD2 (6 bases). The ends were cut back, 5 bases at V and 2 bases at J, with 10 bases in the middle. This CDR3 spans 14 amino acids. Per the germline V gene, CDR1 is SGHTA and CDR2 is FQGNSA. In DNA form, the CDR3 reads TGTGCCAGCAGCCCAGCGGGTACCTACAATGAGCAGTTCTTC. This sequence encodes CASSPAGTYNEQFF. The full variable domain, rest sourced from reference TRBV7-2 and TRBJ2-1, is GAGVSQSPSNKVTEKGKDVELRCDPISGHTALYWYRQSLGQGLEFLIYFQGNSAPDKSGLPSDRFSAERTGGSVSTLTIQRTQQEDSAVYLCASSPAGTYNEQFFGPGTRLTVL.

This clone was counted only a few times. The V and J genes are TRBV5-1 and TRBJ2-7; 13 bases agree with TRBD2. Per the germline V gene, CDR1 is SGHRS and CDR2 is YFSETQ. Losses at the gene ends were 3 bases for V and 2 bases for J; bases not matched to a gene: 5. This CDR3 contains 16 residues. CDR3 amino acids: CASSWTGTSGTYEQYF. The CDR3 DNA reads TGCGCCAGCAGCTGGACGGGGACTAGCGGGACCTACGAGCAGTACTTC.

This rearrangement joins TRBV19 to TRBJ2-7; 10 nucleotides line up with TRBD1. The V and J ends lost 4 bases and 6 bases, in that order; junction bases with no gene match: 15. This CDR3 is 17 amino acids long. Germline lookup yields CDR1 LNHDA and CDR2 SQIVND (reference sequence). CDR3 sequence: CASSTYSGTGVRSEQYF. CDR3 in DNA: TGTGCCAGTAGTACCTACTCCGGGACAGGGGTTAGAAGCGAGCAGTACTTC.

The chain joins TRBV4-1 to TRBJ2-7, with 7 bases matching TRBD2. Germline V CDR1 and CDR2: MGHRA, YSYEKL. The CDR3 extends over 15 amino acids. Germline trimming cut 1 base from V and 0 bases from J; bases unmatched to any gene: 3. The CDR3 reads CASSQAGTNSYEQYF. The CDR3 DNA sequence: TGCGCCAGCAGCCAAGCAGGGACTAACTCCTACGAGCAGTACTTC.

This clone was found a few times. This chain uses TRBV7-2 with TRBJ2-2; 7 bases map to TRBD2. Looked up from germline, CDR1 is SGHTA and CDR2 is FQGNSA. V was clipped by 7 bases and J by 5 bases; unmatched bases: 4. This CDR3 spans 13 amino acids. CDR3 sequence: CASTRTRTGELFF. In DNA, the CDR3 is TGTGCCAGCACCCGGACTAGGACCGGGGAGCTGTTTTTT.